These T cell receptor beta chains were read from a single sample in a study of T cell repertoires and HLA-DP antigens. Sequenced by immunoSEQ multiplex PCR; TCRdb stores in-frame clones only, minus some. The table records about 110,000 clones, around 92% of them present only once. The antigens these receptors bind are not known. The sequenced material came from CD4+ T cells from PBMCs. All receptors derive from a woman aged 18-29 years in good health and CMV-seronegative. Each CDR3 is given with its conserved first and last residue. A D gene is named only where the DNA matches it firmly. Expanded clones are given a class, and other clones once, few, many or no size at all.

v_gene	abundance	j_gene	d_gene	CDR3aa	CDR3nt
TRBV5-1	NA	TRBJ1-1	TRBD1	CASSLNRYGTGRHKNTEAFF	TGCGCCAGCAGCCTAAATCGCTACGGGACAGGGAGACATAAGAACACTGAAGCTTTCTTT
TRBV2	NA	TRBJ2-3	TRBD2	CASRDFSGGAGDTQYF	TGTGCCAGCAGGGATTTTTCCGGGGGGGCGGGAGATACGCAGTATTTT
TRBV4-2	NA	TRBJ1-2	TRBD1	CASSLGTGDYGYTF	TGTGCCAGCAGCCTCGGGACAGGGGATTATGGCTACACCTTC
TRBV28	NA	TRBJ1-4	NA	CASSSFNEKLFF	TGTGCCAGCAGTTCCTTTAATGAAAAACTGTTTTTT
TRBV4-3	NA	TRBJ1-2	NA	CASSQELRGNYGYTF	TGCGCCAGCAGCCAAGAGCTGAGGGGCAACTATGGCTACACCTTC
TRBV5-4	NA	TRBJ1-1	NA	CASSSLALNTEAFF	TGTGCCAGCAGTAGCCTGGCCCTGAACACTGAAGCTTTCTTT
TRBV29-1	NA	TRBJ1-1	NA	CSVRHSEAFF	TGCAGCGTCAGACACTCCGAAGCTTTCTTT
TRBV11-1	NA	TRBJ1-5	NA	CASSLSGAGNQPQHF	TGTGCCAGCAGCTTAAGTGGAGCGGGCAATCAGCCCCAGCATTTT
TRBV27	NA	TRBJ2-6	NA	CASSFLVGESGVSGANVLTF	TGTGCCAGCAGTTTTTTAGTTGGGGAATCGGGAGTCTCTGGGGCCAACGTCCTGACTTTC
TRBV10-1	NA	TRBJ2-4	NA	CASEPGDGGIQYF	TGCGCCAGCGAACCGGGGGACGGGGGCATTCAGTACTTC
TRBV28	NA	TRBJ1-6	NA	CASRGSYNSPLHF	TGTGCCAGCAGAGGTTCCTATAATTCACCCCTCCACTTT
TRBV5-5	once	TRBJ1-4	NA	CASSDQTGVEKLFF	TGTGCCAGCAGCGACCAGACGGGAGTGGAAAAACTGTTTTTT
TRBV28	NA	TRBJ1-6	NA	CASGGVLNSPLHF	TGTGCCAGCGGGGGGGTTCTTAATTCACCCCTCCACTTT
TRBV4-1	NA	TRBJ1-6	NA	CASSQTRSSYNSPLHF	TGCGCCAGCAGCCAGACCAGGAGCTCCTATAATTCACCCCTCCACTTT
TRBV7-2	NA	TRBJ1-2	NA	CASSNQGGVGANYGYTF	TGTGCCAGCAGCAATCAGGGAGGGGTTGGGGCTAACTATGGCTACACCTTC
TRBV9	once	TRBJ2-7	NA	CASSPGGYEQYF	TGTGCCAGCTCCCCCGGGGGCTACGAGCAGTACTTC
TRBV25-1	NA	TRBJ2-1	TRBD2	CASSRAGGLDEQFF	TGTGCCAGCAGTCGGGCGGGGGGGTTGGATGAGCAGTTCTTC
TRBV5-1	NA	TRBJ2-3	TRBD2	CASSLELAGTGTDTQYF	TGCGCCAGCAGCTTGGAGCTAGCGGGTACAGGAACAGATACGCAGTATTTT